This T cell receptor (beta chain) emerged from a study of blood T cell repertoires in COVID-19 (dated by TCRdb to 2020 to 2021). With regard to the full study: Collaborator samples came from the United States, Italy and Spain and covered acute and convalescent phases of COVID-19. The sample metadata nearly always contained a de-identified subject ID, COVID-19 status, age in years and sex. HLA class I and class II types, where available, came from metadata supplied by the sample provider rather than from assay-based typing. The material from the prospective study consisted of cDNA or gDNA derived from T cells, B-cell-depleted T cells, or PBMCs. The repertoires were released in a freely available public database intended as a resource for research on the immune response to SARS-CoV-2. The samples were drawn from two sources: the first 160 participants of the ongoing ImmuneRACE study, and fewer than 1,500 subjects contributed by 6 global collaborators. Deeply sampled blood TCRbeta repertoires from subjects exposed to, actively infected with, or recovered from COVID-19 were included in the dataset.

This clone was recorded only once. It lacks a known antigen. Per-nucleotide qualities are absent, and no much larger clonotype sits a single base away. The paper's findings and limits, for the study overall: How much clinical and demographic metadata was included differed by source and by participant, and the metadata was provided uncurated.

In the prospective study, participants were about 18 to 95 years old, resided in about two dozen geographic areas of the United States, and were enrolled through a virtual design. Cohort assignment in the prospective study relied on participant-reported clinical history from a screening survey and a study questionnaire. ImmuneRACE Cohort 3 recovered participants were defined by two consecutive negative NP/OP PCR tests, healthcare professional clearance, or symptom resolution. Each participant in the prospective study had whole blood, serum and a nasopharyngeal or oropharyngeal swab collected by mobile phlebotomists. Participants in the prospective study had the option to provide additional blood draws and questionnaires over a roughly 2-month period. Before DNA extraction, blood samples from the prospective study were shipped at room temperature or frozen. The immunoSEQ Assay, a bias-controlled multiplex PCR, was used to amplify TCRbeta CDR3 regions from genomic DNA. The authors processed their data as follows. Within the assay, amplification of reference gene primers was used to estimate how many nucleated cells each sample contained. To quantify the absolute abundance of each unique TCRbeta CDR3 rearrangement, sequence reads were collapsed and filtered. For each sample, productive Simpson clonality was calculated by taking the square root of Simpson's diversity index across productive rearrangements. Entries here come from immuneACCESS through TCRdb and include only in-frame sequences with V and J called. Some clones fail to appear in such tables; in the studies checked, an unresolved V gene covers under half of the shortfall, and the cause of the remainder is unknown. V and J calls and clone size come straight from that table; D and trimming were deduced from the DNA. The sample table holds some 330,000 clones, of which about four fifths were seen once. The ten biggest clones cover roughly 5.1% of the sample.

V lost 3 bases and J lost 6 bases, and the count of bases not matched to a germline gene is 8. The CDR3 goes from the cysteine to the phenylalanine over 15 residues. Just CDR3 DNA is preserved here, 45 bases in frame from base 1. Per the germline V gene, SGHTA is the CDR1 and FQGTGA is the CDR2. Sequenced input: PBMCs or T cells enriched from blood (not recorded which). The origin of this receptor is a woman aged 50 to 65 who had recovered from COVID-19. The V and J genes are TRBV7-3 and TRBJ2-7; a stretch of 10 junction bases matches TRBD2. The CDR3 region has the sequence CASSFSLAGPREQYF. The bases are TGTGCCAGCAGCTTTTCACTAGCGGGACCCCGCGAGCAGTACTTC.